The sequence of this TCR beta chain was determined in a study of T cells in Graves' hyperthyroidism and ophthalmopathy. The TCR beta CDR3 regions underwent amplification using RNA transcripts as the source. Primed by the HTBI set, a first-round RT-PCR was run on the TCR CDR3. One entry per CDR3 protein results from TCRdb running MiXCR on the multiplex PCR reads. The sample includes hundreds of thousands of distinct CDR3 sequences, roughly 20% of them seen just once. The source of the PBMCs was around 10 ml of fresh peripheral blood. The clonotype comes from a man aged 30 to 39 with Graves' ophthalmopathy. The sample taken for sequencing was blood.

For the CDR3, the DNA is TGTGCCTGGGAGAAGGGACTAAATCAGCCCCAGCATTTT. As protein: CAWEKGLNQPQHF. The rearrangement joins TRBV30 to TRBJ1-5; D may be TRBD1 (5 bases). The CDR3 contains 13 residues. Between the trimmed V and J ends, which lost 5 bases and 4 bases, there was a span of 12 bases. CDR1 is GTSNPN, CDR2 SVGIG, per germline (reference sequence).